This entry describes one T cell receptor beta chain. Its antigen is currently not known. No much larger clonotype is one base removed from it; base qualities were not supplied. Per the germline V gene, MNHEY is the CDR1 and SVGAGI is the CDR2. There are 10 amino acids in the CDR3, from cysteine to phenylalanine inclusive. Only CDR3 DNA remains: 30 bases, in frame from the first base. V is pared back by 10 bases and J by 11 bases, with 13 bases lying between the germline termini. The meaning of the sample's treatment or condition label: suppressive antiretroviral therapy. As a nonspecific positive control representing the CD4+ T cell repertoire, cells were stimulated with anti-CD3/anti-CD28 magnetic beads. CD4+ T cells that responded were sorted based on upregulation of both CD40 ligand and CD69. HIV-1-infected adults in whom suppressive ART had been started during chronic infection were enrolled as participants. Participants had undetectable plasma HIV-1 RNA below 50 copies/mL for at least 4 years. To be included, a participant needed positive CMV serology and a CD4+ T cell count above 400 cells/uL. Before stimulation, PBMCs were isolated using density centrifugation and then depleted of CD8+ T cells. For more than 15 hours, the CD8-depleted PBMCs were stimulated with anti-CD28/CD49d costimulation, a CD40-blocking antibody, and enfuvirtide to prevent new infections. Cell sorting was done on a Beckman Coulter MoFlo Legacy or XDP sorter, and dead cells were excluded with propidium iodide. For samples with more than one million cells, genomic DNA was extracted with the QIAamp DNA Mini Kit, and for all other samples the Quick-DNA Microprep Kit was used.

The data originate from a study of persistence of HIV-infected CD4 T cells (dated by TCRdb to the early 2020s). Regarding the research as a whole: The median time participants had been on suppressive ART was 8 years. Anti-CD3/anti-CD28 stimulation activated a higher proportion of cells, with a lower memory fraction, than antigen stimulation. Proviral sequencing was used to assess clonality among infected cells, whereas TCRbeta sequencing gauged the clonality of all cells within each sorted population. Peripheral blood samples of up to about 200 mL were taken at multiple time points, with the exception of two participants who underwent leukapheresis at a single time point. For the TCR cluster analysis across participants, 8 or 9 participants were included for CMV and more than 5 participants for Gag. The study isolated CMV- and HIV-1 Gag-responding CD4+ T cells from ART-treated individuals to examine antigen-driven clonal expansion of HIV-1-infected cells.

TCRbeta repertoires were sequenced from genomic DNA with the immunoSEQ hsTCRB assay version 4 in survey mode. Genomic DNA was diluted to around 10 ng/uL, using up to 1 ug per sample for TCRbeta sequencing. The paper's processing steps were these. ImmunoSeq Analyzer 3.0 was used for analysis of TCRbeta data, and diversity was computed on productive nucleotide rearrangements. Using the Immunarch R package, the improved Chao index served to estimate lower-bound TCR diversity and the Gini coefficient served to estimate clonality. When different nucleotide rearrangements encoded the same CDR3beta amino acid sequence, each rearrangement was treated as a distinct clonotype. TCRbeta sequences significantly enriched in antigen-responding cells relative to anti-CD3/anti-CD28-activated cells were identified by differential abundance analysis. TCRs were clustered by predicted peptide-MHC specificity with GLIPH2, both within individual participants and across merged participant data sets. Not all clones reach the TCRdb copy of this immuneACCESS table, which keeps in-frame sequences only. Checked studies attribute under half of the gap to unresolved V genes and leave the rest unexplained. V and J calls and clone size are those listed in that table; D and trimming were worked out from the DNA. The sample includes tens of thousands of clones, with 88% observed a single time. The ten largest clones add up to 0.47% of the sample.

Findings and caveats that apply to the study as a whole: Degenerate expanded CDR3beta sequences were enriched in antigen-responding cells, suggesting convergent selection of CD4+ responses to CMV and Gag. Significantly lower TCRbeta richness was observed in CMV- and Gag-responding cells than in anti-CD3/anti-CD28-responding cells, and higher oligoclonality was observed in CMV-responding cells than in CD3/CD28-stimulated and Gag-responding cells. A correlation was observed between TCR oligoclonality and proviral oligoclonality within the same sorted populations. Bulk TCR analyses could not be restricted to the rare CMV-responding cells that actually carried HIV-1 proviruses. Only a small number of individuals took part in the study, and only a limited range of antigens was tested.

This material consisted of CD4+ T cells sorted from PBMCs after roughly 17-hour stimulation, taken from a patient who received antiretroviral therapy. The sample's cell subset or site label is to be understood as: CD40L+CD69+ CD4 T cells responding to anti-CD3/anti-CD28 beads, representing the overall repertoire. This clonotype was obtained from an adult woman with HIV who was CMV-seropositive. The rearranged segments are TRBV6-5 and TRBJ2-3, and the D gene may be TRBD2, 5 bases matching. The nucleotide sequence reads TGTGCCACCACGACGGGAAGGCAGTATTTT. Its product reads: CATTTGRQYF.